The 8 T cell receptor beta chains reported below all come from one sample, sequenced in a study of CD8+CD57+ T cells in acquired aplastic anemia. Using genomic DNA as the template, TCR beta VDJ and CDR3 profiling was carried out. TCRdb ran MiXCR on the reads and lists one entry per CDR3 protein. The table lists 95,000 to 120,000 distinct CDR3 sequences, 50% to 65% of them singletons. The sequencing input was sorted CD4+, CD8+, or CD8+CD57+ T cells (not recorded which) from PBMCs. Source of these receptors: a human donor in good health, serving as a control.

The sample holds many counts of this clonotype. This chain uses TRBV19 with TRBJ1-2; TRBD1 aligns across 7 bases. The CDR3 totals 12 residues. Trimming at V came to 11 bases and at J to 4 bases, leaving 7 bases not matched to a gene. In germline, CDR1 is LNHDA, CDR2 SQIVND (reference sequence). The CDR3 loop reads CASGTVAYGYTF. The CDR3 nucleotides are TGTGCCTCGGGGACAGTTGCCTATGGCTACACCTTC. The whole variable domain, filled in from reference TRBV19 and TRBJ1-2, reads DGGITQSPKYLFRKEGQNVTLSCEQNLNHDAMYWYRQDPGQGLRLIYYSQIVNDFQKGDIAEGYSVSREKKESFPLTVTSAQKNPTAFYLCASGTVAYGYTFGSGTRLTVV.

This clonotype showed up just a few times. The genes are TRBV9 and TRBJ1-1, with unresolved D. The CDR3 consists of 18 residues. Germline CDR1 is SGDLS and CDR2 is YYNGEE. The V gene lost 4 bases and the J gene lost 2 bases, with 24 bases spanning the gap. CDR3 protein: CASSPTLKPGPYNTEAFF. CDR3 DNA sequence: TGTGCCAGCAGCCCAACTCTTAAACCCGGTCCCTATAACACTGAAGCTTTCTTT.

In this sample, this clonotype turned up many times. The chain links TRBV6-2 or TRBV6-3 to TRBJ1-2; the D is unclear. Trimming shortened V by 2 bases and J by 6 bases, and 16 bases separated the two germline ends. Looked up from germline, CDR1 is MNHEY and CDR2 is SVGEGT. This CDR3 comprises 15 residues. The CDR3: CASSYDLGGLDGYTF. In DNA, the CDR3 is TGTGCCAGCAGTTACGACCTAGGAGGGTTGGATGGCTACACCTTC.

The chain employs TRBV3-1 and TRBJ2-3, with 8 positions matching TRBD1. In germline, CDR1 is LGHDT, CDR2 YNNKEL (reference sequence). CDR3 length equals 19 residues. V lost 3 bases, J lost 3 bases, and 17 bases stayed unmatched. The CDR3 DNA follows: TGTGCCAGCAGCCACATCCTGTCGGATACAGGGGGACCGACAGATACGCAGTATTTT. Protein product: CASSHILSDTGGPTDTQYF.

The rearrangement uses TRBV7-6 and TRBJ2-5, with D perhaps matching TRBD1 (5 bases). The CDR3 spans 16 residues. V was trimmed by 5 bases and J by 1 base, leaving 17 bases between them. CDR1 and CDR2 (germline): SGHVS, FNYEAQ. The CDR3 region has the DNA TGTGCCAGCAGCCGTGTGGCCCAGGGAAGCCAAGAGACCCAGTACTTC. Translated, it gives CASSRVAQGSQETQYF.

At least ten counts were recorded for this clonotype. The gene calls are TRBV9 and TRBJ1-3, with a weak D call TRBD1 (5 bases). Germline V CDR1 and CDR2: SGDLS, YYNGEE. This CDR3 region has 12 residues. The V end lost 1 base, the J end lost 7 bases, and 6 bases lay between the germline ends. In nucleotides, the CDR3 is TGTGCCAGCAGCGTACGGGACAACACCATATATTTT. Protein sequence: CASSVRDNTIYF.

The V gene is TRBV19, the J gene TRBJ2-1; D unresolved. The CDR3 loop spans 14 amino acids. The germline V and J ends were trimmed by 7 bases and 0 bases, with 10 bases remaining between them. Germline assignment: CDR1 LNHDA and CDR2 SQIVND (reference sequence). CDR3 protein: CASNRDYSYNEQFF. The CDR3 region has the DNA TGTGCCAGTAATAGGGATTACTCCTACAATGAGCAGTTCTTC.

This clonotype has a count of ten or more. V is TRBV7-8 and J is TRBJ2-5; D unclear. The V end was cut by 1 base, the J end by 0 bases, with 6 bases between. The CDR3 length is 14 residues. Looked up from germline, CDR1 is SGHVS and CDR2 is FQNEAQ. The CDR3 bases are TGTGCCAGCAGCTTAGAGGCGTACCAAGAGACCCAGTACTTC. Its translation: CASSLEAYQETQYF.